This T cell receptor (beta chain) was profiled in a study of blood T cell repertoires in COVID-19. About the research overall: Nucleic acid was either cDNA or gDNA, and it came from T cells, B-cell-depleted T cells, or PBMCs.

The germline V gene encodes CDR1 SGHDN and CDR2 FVKESK. Trimming removed 0 bases from V and 5 bases from J; junction bases left unmatched: 8. The CDR3 runs to 16 residues. Per the original data handling: Scientists estimated how many nucleated cells there were by amplifying reference gene primers. TCRdb keeps only in-frame clones here, not all; method: immunoSEQ multiplex PCR. That table is the source of V, J and clone size, and D and trimming were worked out from the DNA. The sample has more than 250,000 clones, around 86% seen once. The TCR originated in a man in his fifties with active or convalescent COVID-19. The sample consisted of peripheral blood. This rearrangement joins TRBV14 to TRBJ2-5, with 8 nucleotides matching TRBD1. CDR3: CASSQDGRGLRETQYF. Written as DNA, the CDR3 is TGTGCCAGCAGCCAAGATGGCAGGGGGCTTCGTGAGACCCAGTACTTC.